This TCR beta chain stems from a study of T cells in Graves' hyperthyroidism and ophthalmopathy. This clonotype has ten or more counts. V lost 4 bases, J lost 7 bases, and 18 bases lay in between. The CDR3 has 14 residues. Germline V CDR1 and CDR2: SGHRS, YFSETQ. Those patients with uncontrolled infection, other autoimmune disease, pregnancy or lactation were excluded. Authors of the study amplified TCR beta CDR3 regions from RNA transcripts. The primer set for the first-round RT-PCR of the TCR CDR3 was HTBI. TCRdb analysed the multiplex PCR reads with MiXCR anew, one entry per CDR3 protein. This repertoire shows about 250,000 distinct CDR3 sequences, roughly 15% found once; its top ten account for about 30%.

This chain uses TRBV5-1 with TRBJ2-7; a weak D match, TRBD1 (6 bases). This clonotype was obtained from a woman in her forties or fifties with Graves' hyperthyroidism that later progressed to Graves' ophthalmopathy. Sequenced material: blood. The chain's CDR3 is CASSITGSADEQYF. DNA of the CDR3: TGCGCCAGCAGCATAACAGGGTCAGCGGATGAGCAGTACTTC.